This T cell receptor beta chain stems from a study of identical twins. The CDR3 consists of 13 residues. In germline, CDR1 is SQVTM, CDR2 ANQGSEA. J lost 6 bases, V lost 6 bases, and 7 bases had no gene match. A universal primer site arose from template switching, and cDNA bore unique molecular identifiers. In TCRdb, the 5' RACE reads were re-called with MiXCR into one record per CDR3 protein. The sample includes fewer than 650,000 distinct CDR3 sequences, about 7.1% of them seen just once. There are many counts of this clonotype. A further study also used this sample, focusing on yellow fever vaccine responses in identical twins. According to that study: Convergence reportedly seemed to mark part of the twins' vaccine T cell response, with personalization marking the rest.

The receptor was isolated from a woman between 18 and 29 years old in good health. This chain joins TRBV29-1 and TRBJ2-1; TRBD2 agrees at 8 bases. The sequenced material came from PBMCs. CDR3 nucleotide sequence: TGCAGCGTCTCGGGACTAGTTTTCAATGAGCAGTTCTTC. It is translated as CSVSGLVFNEQFF.